A single sample gave rise to the 15 T cell receptor beta chains below, sequenced in a study of blood T cell repertoires in COVID-19 (TCRdb year 2020). Library method: the immunoSEQ multiplex PCR assay. Not all clones reach the TCRdb copy of this immuneACCESS table, which keeps in-frame sequences only. Checked studies attribute under half of the gap to unresolved V genes and leave the rest unexplained. The sample table shows about 170,000 clones, and almost 85% are seen once. The leading ten clones occupy approximately 22% of the sample. Sample: peripheral blood. These receptor sequences come from a woman of 80 years or more with acute or convalescent COVID-19.

This clone has just one count. In nucleotides, the CDR3 is TGCGCCAGCGCGACAGGGGGCGCGGATACGCAGTATTTT. It translates to CASATGGADTQYF. The chain is built from TRBV5-1 and TRBJ2-3; 10 nucleotides line up with TRBD1. Germline-derived CDR1 and CDR2 are SGHRS and YFSETQ. The CDR3 sequence is 13 residues long. With V trimmed by 7 bases and J by 6 bases, 5 bases remained unmatched. The variable domain in full, with the rest retrieved from reference TRBV5-1 and TRBJ2-3, is KAGVTQTPRYLIKTRGQQVTLSCSPISGHRSVSWYQQTPGQGLQFLFEYFSETQRNKGNFPGRFSGRQFSNSRSEMNVSTLELGDSALYLCASATGGADTQYFGPGTRLTVL.

The gene calls are TRBV21-1 and TRBJ2-1; the D call in the table, TRBD1, was not verified against the DNA. TRBV21-1 is termed a pseudogene. This CDR3 spans 13 amino acids. CDR3 in DNA: TGTGCCATAAGAACAGGGGGCAGCGATGAGCAGTTCTTC. Its translation is CAIRTGGSDEQFF.

The chain uses TRBV6-2 or TRBV6-3 and TRBJ1-1, with TRBD1 matching over 8 bases. Looked up from germline, CDR1 is MNHEY and CDR2 is SVGEGT. This CDR3 is 13 amino acids long. V shed 5 bases, J shed 6 bases, and the junction held 5 bases outside the gene matches. The CDR3 here is CASSIQGGSEAFF. The CDR3 DNA sequence: TGTGCCAGCAGTATACAGGGGGGATCTGAAGCTTTCTTT.

V is TRBV7-2 and J is TRBJ2-7; D perhaps matches TRBD2 (5 bases). V dropped 5 bases and J dropped 9 bases, with 20 bases sitting between them. The germline gives CDR1 SGHTA, CDR2 FQGNSA. This CDR3 spans 14 amino acids. The CDR3: CASSPSSDSTMQYF. CDR3 sequence (DNA): TGTGCCAGCAGCCCTAGCTCAGACTCTACGATGCAGTACTTC. The complete variable domain, with remaining parts taken from reference TRBV7-2 and TRBJ2-7, reads GAGVSQSPSNKVTEKGKDVELRCDPISGHTALYWYRQSLGQGLEFLIYFQGNSAPDKSGLPSDRFSAERTGGSVSTLTIQRTQQEDSAVYLCASSPSSDSTMQYFGPGTRLTVT.

The V and J genes are TRBV5-6 and TRBJ1-1, with TRBD1 matching over 9 bases. The junction had 3 bases not matched to a gene; V was cut back by 1 base and J by 11 bases. The germline CDR1 and CDR2 sequences are SGHDT and YYEEEE. The CDR3 has 12 amino acids. Here the CDR3 DNA reads TGTGCCAGCAGCTTGCTTGGGACAGGGGCTTTCTTT. Translation: CASSLLGTGAFF.

The V gene is TRBV7-9, the J gene TRBJ2-3, with D maybe TRBD2 (6 bases). Per the germline V gene, CDR1 is SEHNR and CDR2 is FQNEAQ (reference sequence). Between the trimmed V and J ends, which lost 2 bases and 6 bases, there was a span of 15 bases. The CDR3 loop spans 15 amino acids. This chain's CDR3 is CASSLQGLRSDTQYF. The DNA of the CDR3 is TGTGCCAGCAGCTTACAGGGACTCCGTTCGGATACGCAGTATTTT.

In DNA, the CDR3 is TGTGCCAGCAGTGAAGCTGACAGGGGGAATGAGCAGTTCTTC. Amino acids: CASSEADRGNEQFF. V is TRBV2 and J is TRBJ2-1; 9 nucleotides agree with TRBD1. Germline CDR1 and CDR2: SNHLY and FYNNEI. The CDR3 contains 14 residues. Losses at the gene ends were 0 bases for V and 7 bases for J; bases not matched to a gene: 1.

This clone was recorded once. This chain joins TRBV2 and TRBJ1-6; possibly TRBD1 for D (5 bases). This CDR3 is built from 12 residues. V was clipped by 6 bases and J by 9 bases, with 9 bases between them. CDR1 and CDR2 (germline): SNHLY, FYNNEI. The CDR3 sequence: CASSGRGSPLHF. CDR3 DNA: TGTGCCAGCAGCGGTAGGGGTTCACCCCTCCACTTT.

The chain uses TRBV18 and TRBJ1-5; D possibly corresponds to TRBD1 (5 bases). The CDR3 is 13 residues long. The V gene lost 3 bases and the J gene lost 6 bases, with 9 bases spanning the gap. Germline V gene data show CDR1 as KGHSH and CDR2 as LQKENI. DNA of the CDR3: TGTGCCAGCTCACCGACAGAGGTTCAGCCCCAGCATTTT. Translated: CASSPTEVQPQHF.

This chain connects TRBV5-1 to TRBJ2-1, with a tentative D call TRBD2 (7 bases). Germline V gene sequence: CDR1 SGHRS, CDR2 YFSETQ. There are 19 residues in the CDR3. Trimming stripped 4 bases from V and 0 bases from J, with 23 bases between. The CDR3 bases are TGCGCCAGCAGCGTGGGGGGGGGCCCCGGGACCACCTCCTACAATGAGCAGTTCTTC. Translated, it gives CASSVGGGPGTTSYNEQFF.

The chain carries TRBV7-6 and TRBJ1-1; possible D gene TRBD1, 6 bases. Germline V gives CDR1 SGHVS, CDR2 FNYEAQ. V was clipped by 1 base and J by 3 bases, with 15 bases between them. This CDR3 comprises 16 residues. The CDR3: CASSLGPLGGDTEAFF. CDR3 in DNA: TGTGCCAGCAGCTTAGGGCCATTAGGGGGGGACACTGAAGCTTTCTTT.

This rearrangement joins TRBV6-6 to TRBJ1-5; 8 bases map to TRBD1. The trim removed 6 bases at V and 2 bases at J, leaving 6 bases unmatched. The germline CDR1 and CDR2 sequences are MNHNY and SVGAGI (reference sequence). This CDR3 is built from 15 residues. The CDR3 nucleotides are TGTGCCAGCAGATCACCGGGACAGGGCAATCAGCCCCAGCATTTT. It yields the protein CASRSPGQGNQPQHF.

This clone was counted once. The rearrangement links TRBV18 to TRBJ1-1; TRBD1 matches 12 bases. This CDR3 region has 19 residues. Looked up from germline, CDR1 is KGHSH and CDR2 is LQKENI. V shed 2 bases, J shed 2 bases, and the junction held 12 bases outside the gene matches. CDR3 nucleotide sequence: TGTGCCAGCTCACCAGTCCCGGGACAGGGGGCGGGGAGTAACACTGAAGCTTTCTTT. Translated: CASSPVPGQGAGSNTEAFF.

The chain is built from TRBV25-1 and TRBJ1-3; the D gene is possibly TRBD1 (6 bases). Trimming removed 3 bases at V and 7 bases at J, with 22 bases between. CDR1 MGHDK and CDR2 SYGVNS come from the germline V gene. The CDR3 has 17 amino acids. The CDR3 bases are TGTGCCAGCAGTGACCTCCGAACAGGGTGGCGCGGGAACACCATATATTTT. Translated, it gives CASSDLRTGWRGNTIYF.

The chain uses TRBV2 and TRBJ2-5; maybe TRBD1 (5 bases). Trimming pared 6 bases from V and 5 bases from J, leaving 13 bases between. The CDR3 consists of 13 residues. Per germline, CDR1 SNHLY and CDR2 FYNNEI. The CDR3 nucleotides read TGTGCCAGCAGAAGGGGTAGCCTGGAGACCCAGTACTTC. It is translated as CASRRGSLETQYF.